Sequencing of this T cell receptor beta chain was carried out in a study of blood T cell repertoires in COVID-19. Study overall: The origin of the acute and convalescent COVID-19 samples was the United States, Italy and Spain. PBMCs, B-cell-depleted T cells, or T cells provided the cDNA or gDNA that made up the material.

This CDR3 region has 16 residues. Trimming cost V 0 bases and J 7 bases; bases outside gene matches: 8. In germline, CDR1 is KGHSH, CDR2 LQKENI. Source study methods: Nucleated cell counts were estimated from reference gene primer amplification. Some clones are missing from TCRdb's copy, which holds only in-frame ones; the method was immunoSEQ multiplex PCR. The V and J calls and clone size are taken from that table; D and trimming were inferred from the DNA. In the table there are some 350,000 clones, 91% of which are singletons. The chain joins TRBV18 to TRBJ1-5, with 8 nucleotides matching TRBD1. The sequence was collected from a woman aged 18-29 years who had recovered from COVID-19. The sequenced material came from peripheral blood. The CDR3 loop reads CASSPPPGQGGQPQHF. CDR3 sequence (DNA): TGTGCCAGCTCACCACCTCCCGGACAGGGCGGGCAGCCCCAGCATTTT.